This T cell receptor (beta chain) was documented in a study of type 1 and type 2 diabetes patients. Study-level background: Participants included type 1 and type 2 diabetes patients plus nondiabetic controls.

The PCR template was genomic DNA. Multiplex PCR with 30 forward and 13 reverse primers amplified the TCR beta CDR3. TCRdb itself ran the multiplex PCR reads through MiXCR, one entry per CDR3 protein. Of 250,000 to 300,000 distinct CDR3 sequences in the sample, around 47% were seen once. This CDR3 contains 15 residues. CDR1 is ENHRY, CDR2 SYGVKD, per germline. Trimming removed 2 bases from V and 2 bases from J; junction bases left unmatched: 5. Sequencing was performed on peripheral blood mononuclear cells (PBMCs). This receptor was obtained from a young man with type 2 diabetes. This chain links TRBV10-3 with TRBJ2-7, with 8 positions matching TRBD2. The CDR3 bases are TGTGCCATCAGTGAGACGGGAGGGAAAGCCTACGAGCAGTACTTC. This gives the protein CAISETGGKAYEQYF.